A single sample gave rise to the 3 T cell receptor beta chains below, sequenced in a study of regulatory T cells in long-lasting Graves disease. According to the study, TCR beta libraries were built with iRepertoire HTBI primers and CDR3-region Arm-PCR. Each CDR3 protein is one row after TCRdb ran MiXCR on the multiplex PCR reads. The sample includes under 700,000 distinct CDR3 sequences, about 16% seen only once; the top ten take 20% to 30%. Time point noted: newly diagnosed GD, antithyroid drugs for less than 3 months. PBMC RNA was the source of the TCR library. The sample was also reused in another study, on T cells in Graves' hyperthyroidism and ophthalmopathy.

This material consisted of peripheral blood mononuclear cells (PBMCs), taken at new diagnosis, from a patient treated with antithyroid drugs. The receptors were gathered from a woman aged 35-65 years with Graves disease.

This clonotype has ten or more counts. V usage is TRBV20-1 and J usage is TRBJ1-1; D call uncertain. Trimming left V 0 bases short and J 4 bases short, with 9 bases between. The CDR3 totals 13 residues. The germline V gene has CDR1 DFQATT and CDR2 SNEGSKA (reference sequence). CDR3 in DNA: TGCAGTGCTAGAGATACCGGGAGCACTGAAGCTTTCTTT. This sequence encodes CSARDTGSTEAFF.

This CDR3 is CASSEFDGYTF. CDR3 sequence (DNA): TGTGCCAGCAGTGAATTCGATGGCTACACCTTC. The chain links TRBV25-1 to TRBJ1-2, with D unresolved. V lost 1 base and J lost 6, with 3 bases in between. CDR1 is MGHDK and CDR2 is SYGVNS in the germline V gene. The CDR3 is 11 amino acids.

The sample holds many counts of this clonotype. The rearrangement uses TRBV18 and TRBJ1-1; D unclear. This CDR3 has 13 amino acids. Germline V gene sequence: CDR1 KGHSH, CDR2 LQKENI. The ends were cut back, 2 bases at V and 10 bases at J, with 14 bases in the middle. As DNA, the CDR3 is TGTGCCAGCTCACCAGAGATGTACCTGGGAGCTTTCTTT. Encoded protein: CASSPEMYLGAFF.